The clone carrying this T cell receptor (beta chain) appeared a few times. Participant age was roughly 18 to 95 years, and participants resided in roughly 24 US areas. The germline V gene has CDR1 SNHLY and CDR2 FYNNEI. The CDR3 length is 14 residues. The J segment lost 0 bases and the V segment lost 6 bases, leaving 4 bases of the junction unmatched. This record belongs to a study of blood T cell repertoires in COVID-19. As for the study in general: Sites in the United States, Italy and Spain provided acute and convalescent COVID-19 samples. In each case, the material was cDNA or gDNA derived from T cells, B-cell-depleted T cells, or PBMCs.

In the source study's methods: Reference gene primer amplification yielded estimated nucleated cell counts. Data came from immunoSEQ multiplex PCR; TCRdb stores just in-frame clones and leaves some out. The D gene and trimming were derived from the DNA, and the V and J assignments and clone size from that table. This sample has some 300,000 clones, with around nine tenths found just once. The rearrangement joins TRBV2 to TRBJ1-1, with TRBD1 matching 7 bases. Sequencing input: PBMCs or T cells enriched from blood (not recorded which). The source of this sequence is a woman in her 30s who had been exposed to COVID-19. The CDR3 nucleotides are TGTGCCAGCAGCGGGGGACAGATGAACACTGAAGCTTTCTTT. It yields the protein CASSGGQMNTEAFF.